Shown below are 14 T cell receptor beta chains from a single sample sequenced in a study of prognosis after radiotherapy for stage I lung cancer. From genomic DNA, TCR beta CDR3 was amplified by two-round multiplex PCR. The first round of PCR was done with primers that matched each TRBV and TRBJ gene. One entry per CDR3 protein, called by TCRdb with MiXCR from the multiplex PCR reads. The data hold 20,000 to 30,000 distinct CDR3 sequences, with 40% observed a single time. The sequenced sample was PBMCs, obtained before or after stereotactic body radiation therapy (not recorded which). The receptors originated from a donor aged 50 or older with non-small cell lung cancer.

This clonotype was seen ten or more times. Written as DNA, the CDR3 is TGTGCCAGCAGTTTAAAAGGTGGGAGCACAGATACGCAGTATTTT. Its protein is CASSLKGGSTDTQYF. The chain is built from TRBV12-3 or TRBV12-4 and TRBJ2-3; D is ambiguous. V dropped 2 bases and J dropped 0 bases, with 9 bases sitting between them. The CDR3 contains 15 residues.

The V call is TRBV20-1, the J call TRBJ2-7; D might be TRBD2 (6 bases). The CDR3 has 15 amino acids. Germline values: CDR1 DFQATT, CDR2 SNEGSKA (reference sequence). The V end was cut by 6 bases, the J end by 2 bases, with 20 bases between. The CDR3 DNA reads TGCAGTGCCACCAACGGGGGTCGGCCAACCTACGAGCAGTACTTC. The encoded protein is CSATNGGRPTYEQYF.

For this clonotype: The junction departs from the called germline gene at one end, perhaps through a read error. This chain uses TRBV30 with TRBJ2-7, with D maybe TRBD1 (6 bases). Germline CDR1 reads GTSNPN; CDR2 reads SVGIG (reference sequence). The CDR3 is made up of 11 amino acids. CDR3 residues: CSWADSYEQYF. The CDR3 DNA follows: TGTTCCTGGGCGGACAGCTACGAGCAGTACTTC.

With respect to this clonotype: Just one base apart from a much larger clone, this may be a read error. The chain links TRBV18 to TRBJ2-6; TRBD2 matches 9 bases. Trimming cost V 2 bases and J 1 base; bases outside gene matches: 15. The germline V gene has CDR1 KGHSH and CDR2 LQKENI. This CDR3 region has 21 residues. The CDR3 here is CASSPRSAKSSGISGANVLTF. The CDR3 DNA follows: TGTGCCAGCTCACCAAGGAGCGCGAAGTCTAGCGGGATATCTGGGGCCAACGTCCTGACTTTC.

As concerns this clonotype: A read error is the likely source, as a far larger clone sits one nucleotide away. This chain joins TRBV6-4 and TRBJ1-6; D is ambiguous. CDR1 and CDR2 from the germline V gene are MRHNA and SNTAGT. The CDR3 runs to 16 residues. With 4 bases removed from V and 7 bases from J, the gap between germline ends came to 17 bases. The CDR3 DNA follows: TGTGCCAGCAGTGCTGCATACTTTATAAACAATTCACCCCTCCACTTT. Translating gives CASSAAYFINNSPLHF.

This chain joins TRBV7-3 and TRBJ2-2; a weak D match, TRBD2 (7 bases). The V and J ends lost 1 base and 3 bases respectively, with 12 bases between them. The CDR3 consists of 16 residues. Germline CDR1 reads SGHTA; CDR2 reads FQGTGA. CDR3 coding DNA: TGTGCCAGCAGCTTAAGGGGGGGCTTAGACACCGGGGAGCTGTTTTTT. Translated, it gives CASSLRGGLDTGELFF.

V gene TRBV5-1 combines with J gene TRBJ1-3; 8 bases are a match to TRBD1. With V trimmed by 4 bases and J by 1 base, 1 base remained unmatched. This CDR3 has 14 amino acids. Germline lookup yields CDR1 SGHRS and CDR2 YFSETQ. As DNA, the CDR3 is TGCGCCAGCAGCACAGGGGGATCTGGAAACACCATATATTTT. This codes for CASSTGGSGNTIYF.

The CDR3 region has the DNA TGTGCCAGCAGTGGGACTGCGCTCGCCACATGTACGCAGTATTTT. Protein product: CASSGTALATCTQYF. The V gene is TRBV6-2 or TRBV6-3, the J gene TRBJ2-3, with D perhaps matching TRBD2 (6 bases). CDR3 size: 15 residues. Germline V gives CDR1 MNHEY, CDR2 SVGEGT. The V and J ends lost 5 bases and 8 bases respectively, with 20 bases between them.

The CDR3 spells CSAYLTSGTDTQYF. The CDR3 coding sequence is TGCAGTGCTTACCTGACTTCGGGCACAGATACGCAGTATTTT. The chain uses TRBV20-1 and TRBJ2-3; no clear D gene. This CDR3 contains 14 residues. The ends were cut back, 5 bases at V and 1 base at J, with 13 bases in the middle. CDR1 is DFQATT, CDR2 SNEGSKA, per germline (reference sequence).

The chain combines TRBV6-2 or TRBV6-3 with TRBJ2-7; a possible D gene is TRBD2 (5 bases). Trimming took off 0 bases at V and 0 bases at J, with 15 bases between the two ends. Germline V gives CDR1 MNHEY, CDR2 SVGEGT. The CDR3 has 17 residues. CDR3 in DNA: TGTGCCAGCAGTTACTCGAATCTCATAGCGTGCTCCTACGAGCAGTACGTC. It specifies CASSYSNLIACSYEQYV.

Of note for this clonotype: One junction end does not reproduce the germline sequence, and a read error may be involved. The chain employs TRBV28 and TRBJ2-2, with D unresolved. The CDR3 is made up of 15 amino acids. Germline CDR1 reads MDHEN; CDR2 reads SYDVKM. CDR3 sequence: CASRPTYQNTVELFF. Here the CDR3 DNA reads TGTGCCAGCAGGCCGACTTACCAGAACACCGTGGAGCTGTTTTTT.

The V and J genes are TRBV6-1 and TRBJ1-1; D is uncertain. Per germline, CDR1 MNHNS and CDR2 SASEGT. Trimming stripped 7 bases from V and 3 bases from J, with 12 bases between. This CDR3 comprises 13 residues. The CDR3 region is CASTAEEYTEAFF. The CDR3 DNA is TGTGCCAGCACGGCAGAAGAGTACACTGAAGCTTTCTTT.

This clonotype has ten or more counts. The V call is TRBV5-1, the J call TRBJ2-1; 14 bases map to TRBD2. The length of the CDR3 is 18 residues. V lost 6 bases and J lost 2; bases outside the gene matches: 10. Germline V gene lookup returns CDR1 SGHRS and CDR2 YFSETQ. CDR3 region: CASTGLAGGQGTYNEQFF. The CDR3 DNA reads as TGCGCCAGCACAGGACTAGCGGGAGGACAGGGTACCTACAATGAGCAGTTCTTC.

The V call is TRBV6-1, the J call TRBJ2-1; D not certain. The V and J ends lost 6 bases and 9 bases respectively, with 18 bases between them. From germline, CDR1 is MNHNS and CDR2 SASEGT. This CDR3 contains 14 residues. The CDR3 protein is CASRPLVDGGEQFF. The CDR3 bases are TGTGCCAGCAGACCCCTCGTCGATGGTGGTGAGCAGTTCTTC.